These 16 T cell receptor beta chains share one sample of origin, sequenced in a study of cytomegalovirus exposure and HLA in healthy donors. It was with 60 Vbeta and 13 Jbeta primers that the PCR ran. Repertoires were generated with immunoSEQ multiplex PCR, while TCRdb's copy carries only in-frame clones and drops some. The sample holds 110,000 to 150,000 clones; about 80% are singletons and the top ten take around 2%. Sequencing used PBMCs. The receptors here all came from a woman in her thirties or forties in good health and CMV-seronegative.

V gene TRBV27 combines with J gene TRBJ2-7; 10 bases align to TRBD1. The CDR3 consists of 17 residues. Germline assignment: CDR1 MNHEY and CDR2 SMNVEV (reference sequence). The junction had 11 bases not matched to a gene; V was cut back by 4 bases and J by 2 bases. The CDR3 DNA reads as TGTGCCAGCAGTTCCTACTCGGAGGGACAGGGGCCCTACGAGCAGTACTTC. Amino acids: CASSSYSEGQGPYEQYF.

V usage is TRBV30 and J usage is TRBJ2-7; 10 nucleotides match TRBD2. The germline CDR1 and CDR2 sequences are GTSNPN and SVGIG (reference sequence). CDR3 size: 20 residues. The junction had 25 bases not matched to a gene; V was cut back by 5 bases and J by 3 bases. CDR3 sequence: CAWGKNRVRASGRDLYEQYF. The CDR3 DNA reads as TGTGCCTGGGGTAAGAACAGGGTTAGGGCTAGCGGGAGAGACCTCTACGAGCAGTACTTC.

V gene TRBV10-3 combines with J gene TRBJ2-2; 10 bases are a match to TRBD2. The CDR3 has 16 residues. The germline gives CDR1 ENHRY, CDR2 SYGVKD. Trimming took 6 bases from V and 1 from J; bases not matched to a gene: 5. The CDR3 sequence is CAIRGLAAGNTGELFF. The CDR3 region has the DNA TGTGCCATCAGAGGACTAGCGGCGGGGAACACCGGGGAGCTGTTTTTT.

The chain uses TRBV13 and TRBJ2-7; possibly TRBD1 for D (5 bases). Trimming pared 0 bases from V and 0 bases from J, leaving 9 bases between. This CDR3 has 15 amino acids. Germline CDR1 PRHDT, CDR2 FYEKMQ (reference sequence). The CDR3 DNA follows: TGTGCCAGCAGCTTAGGCGGACACTCCTCCTACGAGCAGTACTTC. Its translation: CASSLGGHSSYEQYF.

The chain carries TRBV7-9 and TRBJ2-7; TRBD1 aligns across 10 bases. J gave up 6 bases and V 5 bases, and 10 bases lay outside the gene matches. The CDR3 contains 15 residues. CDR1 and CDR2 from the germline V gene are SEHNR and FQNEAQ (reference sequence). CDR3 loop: CASSPPGQGFFEQYF. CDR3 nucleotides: TGTGCCAGCAGCCCTCCGGGACAGGGGTTTTTCGAGCAGTACTTC.

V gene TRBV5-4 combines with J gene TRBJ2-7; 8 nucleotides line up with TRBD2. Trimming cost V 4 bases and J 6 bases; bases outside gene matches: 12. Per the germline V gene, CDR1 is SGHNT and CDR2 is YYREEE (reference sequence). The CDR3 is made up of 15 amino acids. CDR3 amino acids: CASSPTGTRKSEQYF. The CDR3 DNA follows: TGTGCCAGCAGCCCGACCGGGACTAGGAAGAGCGAGCAGTACTTC.

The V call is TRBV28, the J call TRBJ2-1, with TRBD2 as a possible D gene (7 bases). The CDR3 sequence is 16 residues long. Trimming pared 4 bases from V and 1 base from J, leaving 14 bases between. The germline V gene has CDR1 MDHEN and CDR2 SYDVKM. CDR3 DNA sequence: TGTGCCAGCAGTTCCAGGCGGGGGCGATCCTACAATGAGCAGTTCTTC. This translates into CASSSRRGRSYNEQFF.

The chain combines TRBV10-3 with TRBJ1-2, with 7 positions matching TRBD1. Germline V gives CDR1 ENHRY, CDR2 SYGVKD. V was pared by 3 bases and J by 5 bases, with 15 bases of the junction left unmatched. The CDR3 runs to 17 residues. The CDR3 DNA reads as TGTGCCATCAGTGATAGGACAGGTCTGAGGCGGTCTTATGGCTACACCTTC. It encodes CAISDRTGLRRSYGYTF.

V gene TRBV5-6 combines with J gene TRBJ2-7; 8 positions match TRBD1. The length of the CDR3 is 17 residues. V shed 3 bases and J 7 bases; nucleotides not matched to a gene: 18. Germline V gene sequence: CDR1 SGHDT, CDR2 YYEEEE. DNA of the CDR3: TGTGCCAGCAGCTGGGGGACAGGCGGAACCTCCCGGGGGGAGCAGTACTTC. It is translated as CASSWGTGGTSRGEQYF.

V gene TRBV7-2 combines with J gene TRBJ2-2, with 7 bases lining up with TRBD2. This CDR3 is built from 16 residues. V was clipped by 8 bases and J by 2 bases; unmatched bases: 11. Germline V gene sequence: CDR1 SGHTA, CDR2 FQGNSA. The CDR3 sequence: CASLSGRKGNTGELFF. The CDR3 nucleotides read TGTGCCAGCCTCTCCGGGAGGAAGGGTAACACCGGGGAGCTGTTTTTT.

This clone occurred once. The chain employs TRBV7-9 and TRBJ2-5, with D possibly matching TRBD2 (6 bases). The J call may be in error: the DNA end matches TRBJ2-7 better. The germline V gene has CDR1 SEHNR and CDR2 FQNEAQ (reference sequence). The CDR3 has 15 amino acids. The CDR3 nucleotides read TGTGCCAGCAGCTCCCCGGGACTGGCAACCTACGAGCAGTACTTC. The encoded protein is CASSSPGLATYEQYF.

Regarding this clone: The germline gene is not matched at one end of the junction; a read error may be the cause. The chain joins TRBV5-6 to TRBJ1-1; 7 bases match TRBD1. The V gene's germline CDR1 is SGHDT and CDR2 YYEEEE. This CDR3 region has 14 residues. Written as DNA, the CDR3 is TGTGCCAGCAGTTTGGGACAGTTGGAAACTGAAGCTTTCTTT. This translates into CASSLGQLETEAFF. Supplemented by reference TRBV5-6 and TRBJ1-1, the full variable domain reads DAGVTQSPTHLIKTRGQQVTLRCSPKSGHDTVSWYQQALGQGPQFIFQYYEEEERQRGNFPDRFSGHQFPNYSSELNVNALLLGDSALYLCASSLGQLETEAFFGQGTRLTVV.

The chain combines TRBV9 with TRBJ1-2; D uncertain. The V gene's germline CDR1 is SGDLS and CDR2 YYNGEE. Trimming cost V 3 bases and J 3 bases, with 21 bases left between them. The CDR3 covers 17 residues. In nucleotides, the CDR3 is TGTGCCAGCAGCGAACCGGTTTCGGGTATGCGTGACTATGGCTACACCTTC. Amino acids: CASSEPVSGMRDYGYTF.

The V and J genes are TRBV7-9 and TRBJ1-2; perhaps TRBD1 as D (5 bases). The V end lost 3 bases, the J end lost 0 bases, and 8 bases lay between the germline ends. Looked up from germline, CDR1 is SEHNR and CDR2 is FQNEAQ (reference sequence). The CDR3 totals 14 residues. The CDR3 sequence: CASSFDRANYGYTF. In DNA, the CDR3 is TGTGCCAGCAGCTTCGACAGAGCTAACTATGGCTACACCTTC.

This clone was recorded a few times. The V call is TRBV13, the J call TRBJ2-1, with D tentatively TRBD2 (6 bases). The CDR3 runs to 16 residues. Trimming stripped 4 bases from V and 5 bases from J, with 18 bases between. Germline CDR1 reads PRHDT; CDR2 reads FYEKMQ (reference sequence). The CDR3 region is CASSSPHGRGHNEQFF. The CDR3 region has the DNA TGTGCCAGCAGCTCCCCCCACGGGAGAGGCCACAATGAGCAGTTCTTC.

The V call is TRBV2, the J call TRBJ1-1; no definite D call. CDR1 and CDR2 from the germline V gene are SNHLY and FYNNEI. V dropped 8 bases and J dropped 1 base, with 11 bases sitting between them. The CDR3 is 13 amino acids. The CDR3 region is CASDFNRNTEAFF. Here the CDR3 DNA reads TGTGCCAGCGATTTTAACAGGAACACTGAAGCTTTCTTT.